A single sample is the source of the 2 T cell receptor beta chains below, sequenced in a study of CD8 T cells in Susac syndrome. RNA was extracted with the RNeasy kit, and a quantity of about 0.45 to 1 ug was reverse transcribed using random hexamers. Each CDR3 protein is one row after TCRdb ran MiXCR on the immunoSEQ multiplex PCR reads. This sample carries about 140,000 distinct CDR3 sequences, roughly 94% of them seen once, and the ten largest clones take 0.075% to 0.1%. The source material was CD4+ T cells from PBMCs. Every receptor here comes from a human donor in good health.

V usage is TRBV12-3 or TRBV12-4 and J usage is TRBJ2-1, with D perhaps matching TRBD1 (6 bases). This CDR3 is 16 amino acids long. The ends were cut back, 6 bases at V and 1 base at J, with 16 bases in the middle. The CDR3 DNA is TGTGCCAGCAGGCCCACAGGGAATCCGTCCTACAATGAGCAGTTCTTC. It specifies CASRPTGNPSYNEQFF.

The rearrangement uses TRBV18 and TRBJ2-1; 11 nucleotides align to TRBD2. This CDR3 region has 16 residues. CDR1 is KGHSH, CDR2 LQKENI, per germline. Unmatched junction bases numbered 4, after V lost 3 bases and J lost 3 bases. In DNA, the CDR3 is TGTGCCAGCTCACCTTTTAGCGGGAGGGACTACAATGAGCAGTTCTTC. It codes for CASSPFSGRDYNEQFF.